This T cell receptor (beta chain) appears in the sequencing data of a study of blood T cell repertoires in COVID-19. Across the study: Nucleic acid was either cDNA or gDNA, and it came from T cells, B-cell-depleted T cells, or PBMCs.

This CDR3 comprises 12 residues. V was trimmed by 6 bases and J by 1 base, leaving 9 bases between them. From germline, CDR1 is SQVTM and CDR2 ANQGSEA. This table comes from immunoSEQ multiplex PCR, and its TCRdb copy is limited to in-frame clones, with some not included. The sample lists about 85,000 clones; 90% were seen once. The source of this sequence is a woman over 75 with active or convalescent COVID-19. The chain recombines TRBV29-1 with TRBJ1-2, with D possibly TRBD1 on 5 matching bases. The sample consisted of peripheral blood. CDR3 amino acids: CSVTDINYGYTF. The CDR3 DNA reads as TGCAGCGTAACGGACATTAACTATGGCTACACCTTC.